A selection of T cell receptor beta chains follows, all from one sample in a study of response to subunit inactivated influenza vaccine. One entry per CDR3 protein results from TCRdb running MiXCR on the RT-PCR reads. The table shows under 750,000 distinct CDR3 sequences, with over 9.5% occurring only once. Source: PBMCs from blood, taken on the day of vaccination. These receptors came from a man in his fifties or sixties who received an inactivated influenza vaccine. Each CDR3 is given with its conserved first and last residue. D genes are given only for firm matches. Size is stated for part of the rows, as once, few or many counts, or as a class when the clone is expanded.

TGTGCCAGCGGATCGGGACAGGGATTCAATGAGCAGTTCTTC CASGSGQGFNEQFF few TRBJ2-1 TRBD1 TRBV11-3
TGTGCCAGCAGCTTAGGAGGGACTTACTACGAGCAGTACTTC CASSLGGTYYEQYF few TRBJ2-7 . TRBV11-2
TGTGCCAGCAGCTTCGGGGATTCGGAGACCCAGTACTTC CASSFGDSETQYF many TRBJ2-5 . TRBV7-9
TGCAGTGCCGATGCTGCTTTGGCGGGAGGACCAACAGATACGCAGTATTTT CSADAALAGGPTDTQYF few TRBJ2-3 TRBD2 TRBV20-1
TGCAGCGCAGAACCGGGTCTAGACTACAATGAGCAGTTCTTC CSAEPGLDYNEQFF . TRBJ2-1 . TRBV29-1
TGTGCCAGCAGCCTGACAGGGTATCCCCCCGGGGAGCTGTTTTTT CASSLTGYPPGELFF few TRBJ2-2 TRBD1 TRBV7-8
TGTGCCAGCAGTTCGGGTCGCTACGAGCAGTACTTC CASSSGRYEQYF . TRBJ2-7 . TRBV12-3/TRBV12-4
TGTGCCAGCAGTCCTCGTGTGAGGGGTGCTAACTATGGCTACACCTTC CASSPRVRGANYGYTF many TRBJ1-2 . TRBV5-6
TGCAGCGCCGGACTAGCGGGGGGGTATGAGCAGTTCTTC CSAGLAGGYEQFF many TRBJ2-1 TRBD2 TRBV29-1
TGTGCCAGCAGCTCAAACCCACGGAATGAGCAGTTCTTC CASSSNPRNEQFF . TRBJ2-1 . TRBV7-9
TGTGCCAGCAGCCCGGGGACGTGGAGTGGCAAAAACATTCAGTACTTC CASSPGTWSGKNIQYF few TRBJ2-4 . TRBV7-8
TGTGCCAGCAGCCAATCTAGCGGGGGGTTGGATACGCAGTATTTT CASSQSSGGLDTQYF . TRBJ2-3 TRBD2 TRBV4-2
TGCAGTGCTAGTAACTGGGGCTCACGGGGGACCCAGTACTTC CSASNWGSRGTQYF . TRBJ2-5 . TRBV20-1
TGTGCCAGCAGCTTCTCGACTAGCGGGATCACCGGGGAGCTGTTTTTT CASSFSTSGITGELFF . TRBJ2-2 TRBD2 TRBV9
TGTGCCAGCAGACATACAGGGGGAGAGCAGTACTTC CASRHTGGEQYF many TRBJ2-7 TRBD1 TRBV12-3/TRBV12-4
TGTGCCAGCAGCCAAGTCACAGGGATGACGGCCGGGGAGCTGTTTTTT CASSQVTGMTAGELFF . TRBJ2-2 . TRBV16
TGTGCCAGCAGTTACTGGGACAGCTCGGAGACCCAGTACTTC CASSYWDSSETQYF few TRBJ2-5 TRBD1 TRBV6-5
TGCGCCAGCAGCTCAACGGACCCGGTGAGGGAGACCCAGTACTTC CASSSTDPVRETQYF few TRBJ2-5 . TRBV5-1
TGTGCCACCAGTGAGCGGGGCCTACCGAACACCGGGGAGCTGTTTTTT CATSERGLPNTGELFF . TRBJ2-2 . TRBV24-1
TGCGCCAGCAGCCAAGAAGCCAGTCAGGGCTACGAGCAGTACTTC CASSQEASQGYEQYF . TRBJ2-7 . TRBV4-3